This T cell receptor (beta chain) was obtained from a study of monozygotic twins with inflammatory bowel disease. Study conclusions and caveats: Inverse Simpson values showed less TCRbeta diversity in IBD patients than in their healthy co-twins.

Generation of cDNA took place in eight separate reactions per sample. TCRdb re-called the 5' RACE reads and gives one entry per CDR3 protein, without DNA. The table lists some 400,000 distinct CDR3 sequences. The CDR3 contains 14 residues. Germline lookup yields CDR1 GTSNPN and CDR2 SVGIG (reference sequence). Concerning this clonotype itself: What it recognizes is unknown.

The chain carries TRBV30 and TRBJ2-7; TCRdb picks TRBD2, but there is no DNA to check that call. The TCR sequence derives from a human donor with ulcerative colitis or Crohn's disease, or a healthy co-twin of an affected twin (not recorded which). What was sequenced was blood. The chain's CDR3 is CAWSPGLAGVEQYF.